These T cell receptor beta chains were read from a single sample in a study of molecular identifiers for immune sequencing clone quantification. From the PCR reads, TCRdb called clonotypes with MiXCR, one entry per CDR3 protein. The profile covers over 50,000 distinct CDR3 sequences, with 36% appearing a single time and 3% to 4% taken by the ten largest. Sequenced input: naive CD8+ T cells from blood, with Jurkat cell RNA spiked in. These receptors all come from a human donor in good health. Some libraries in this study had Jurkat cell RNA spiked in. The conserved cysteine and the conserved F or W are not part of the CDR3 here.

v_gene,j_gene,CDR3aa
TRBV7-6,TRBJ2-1,ASSAYNEQF
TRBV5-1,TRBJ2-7,ASSLASGRGYEQY
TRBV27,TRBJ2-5,ASTQGVQETQY
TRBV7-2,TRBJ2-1,ASSRVVADYNEQF
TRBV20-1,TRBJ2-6,SARGPNIGANVLT
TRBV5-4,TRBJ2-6,ATGEGAGANVLT
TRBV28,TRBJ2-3,ASSFWAPDTQY
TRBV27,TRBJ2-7,ASSTRTTLSYEQY
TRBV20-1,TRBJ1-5,SARDGFASNQPQH
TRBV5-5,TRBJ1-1,ASSWGDWTDTEAF
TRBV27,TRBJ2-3,ASSLLAASTDTQY
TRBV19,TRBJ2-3,ASSLAGTSTETQY
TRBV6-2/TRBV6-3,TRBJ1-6,ASRDRTNSSLH
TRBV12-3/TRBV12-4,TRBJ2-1,ASSRGYANELF
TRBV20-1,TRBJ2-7,SAGGRATYEQY
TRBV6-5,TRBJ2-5,ASSYSPGWETQY
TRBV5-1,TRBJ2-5,ASSSRHGGSETQY
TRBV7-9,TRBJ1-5,ASSPGTGMQPQH
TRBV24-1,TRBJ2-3,ATSESTGLVSTDTQY
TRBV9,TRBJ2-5,ASSVEAGVGTQY
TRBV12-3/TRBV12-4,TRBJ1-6,ASSDRNSPLH
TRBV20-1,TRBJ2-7,SARTSGTYEQY
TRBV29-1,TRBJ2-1,SVSDRGSYYNEQF
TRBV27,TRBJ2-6,ASSLLDRGSGANVLT
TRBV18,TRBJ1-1,ASSPLDRVTEAF
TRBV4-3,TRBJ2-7,ASSHGTPRRLDEQY
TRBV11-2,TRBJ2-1,ASSLGYTGSYNEQF
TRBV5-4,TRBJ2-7,ASSCGAEQY
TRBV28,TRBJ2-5,ASSAPLIAGGQETQY
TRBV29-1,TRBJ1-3,SVVAAGQAGNTIY
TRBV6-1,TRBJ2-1,ASQPRRESYNEQF
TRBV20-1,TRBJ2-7,SARDFGLRYEQY
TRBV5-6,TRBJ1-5,ASSLVNSNQPQH
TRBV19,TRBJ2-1,ASSISGDSYNEQF
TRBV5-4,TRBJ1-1,ASSPGQGAEAF
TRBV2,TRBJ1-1,ASREDRGDEAF
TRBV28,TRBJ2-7,ASSPRGLAVPYEQY
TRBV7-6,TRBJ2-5,ASSTRMAAETQY
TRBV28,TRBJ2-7,ASSFGPTTYEQY
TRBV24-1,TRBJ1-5,ATSDLTANQPQQ
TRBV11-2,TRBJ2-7,ASSLEVRGNHEQY
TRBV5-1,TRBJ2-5,ASSWTGTGIIVAETQY
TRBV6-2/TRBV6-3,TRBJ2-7,ASSYLGARGAYEQY
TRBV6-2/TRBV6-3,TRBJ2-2,ASSPPPAGELF
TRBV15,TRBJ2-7,ATSRPLAGGPYEQY
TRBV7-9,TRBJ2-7,ASRQTSGRTYEQY
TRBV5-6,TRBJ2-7,ASSQAGSTYGQY
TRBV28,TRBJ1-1,ASSTRTGMNTEAY
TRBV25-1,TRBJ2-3,ASSVQGTQY
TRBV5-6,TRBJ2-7,ASRGQGSDEQY
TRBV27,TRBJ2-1,ASSFGSPYNEQF
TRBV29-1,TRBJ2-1,SADLAGPSSYNEQF
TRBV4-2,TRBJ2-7,ASSQTPGLAKHEQY
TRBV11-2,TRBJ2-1,ASSLVGNEQS
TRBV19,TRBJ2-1,ATSTWGGSHEQF
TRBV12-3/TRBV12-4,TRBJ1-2,ASRRVDGYT
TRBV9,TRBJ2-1,ASSPRGLADYSEQC